The entry that follows covers one TCR beta chain sequence. This clonotype was counted many times. Its antigen is unknown. No qualities accompany the bases; no much larger clone lies one base away. The sample comes from a study of T cells in Graves' hyperthyroidism and ophthalmopathy (dated 2019 in TCRdb). About the investigation overall: Peripheral blood samples were taken at initial diagnosis, before any treatment was given. To identify distinguishing TCR V-J signatures, a discovery cohort of about 100 patients was used, comprising 43 with Graves' ophthalmopathy and 57 with stable Graves' hyperthyroidism. An independent validation cohort of fewer than 20 hyperthyroidism patients and some 15 patients who later progressed to ophthalmopathy tested prospective prediction of ophthalmopathy. The roughly 91 discovery patients were randomly divided into training and test sets at a 7:3 ratio. In addition, the study compared T-cell repertoires in thyroid tissue and in blood from about six Graves' hyperthyroidism patients. After blood sampling, hyperthyroidism patients were treated with methimazole at a starting dose of 30 mg daily, and ophthalmopathy patients were treated with high-dose intravenous methylprednisolone. TCR Vbeta CDR3 sequencing of 135 peripheral blood samples (over 40 ophthalmopathy, 75 to 80 hyperthyroidism and some 17 progressor patients) is reported in the paper. Overall study results and their limits: Most expanded thyroid clonotypes (frequency above 0.001) were also found in blood, which suggests that blood repertoires may mirror thyroid immune responses. Sample size was not statistically predetermined, and investigators were not blinded to group allocation. In validation, the model predicted progression to ophthalmopathy with 55% to 71% sensitivity and around 72% specificity, a median of around six months before onset. Ophthalmopathy was separated from stable hyperthyroidism by a 13 V-J signature model, with approximately 86% sensitivity and about 84% specificity obtained in cross-validation and 80%/75% obtained in testing.

The TCR beta CDR3 regions were amplified from the RNA transcripts. For the first round of RT-PCR on the TCR CDR3, the HTBI primer set was used together with the Qiagen OneStep RT-PCR kit. Libraries were constructed in a second round of multiplex PCR, after which size selection and purification were performed. Libraries were sequenced paired-end with 100 bp reads on an Illumina HiSeq2000. Under the source paper's analysis protocol: SOAPnuke was used to process the raw data, with reads discarded if the reads contained adapters or uncalled bases, had a mean Phred below 15, or lacked an exact constant-primer or identifier match. COPE v1.2.5 was used to merge high-quality paired reads, and clonotypes were defined as unique nucleotide sequences. Clonotypes were aligned to IMGT TRBV, TRBD and TRBJ reference segments using MiTCR v1.1. Analysis was restricted to V-J combinations with a frequency above 0.0001, which covered roughly 99% of repertoires. The TCS score was defined as the ratio of F50 (clonal expansion) to E x V (chaos), calculated using BLOSUM62-based TCRdist between CDR3 peptides within each V-J. Welch's t-statistics and random forest reduced some 510 V-J features to roughly 13, which were used in a naive Bayes classifier (R e1071). The public reads were quality trimmed at Q25 with fastp and then assembled into clones with MiXCR by TCRdb, keeping productive beta chains. Records with the same CDR3 protein are collapsed into one entry carrying the most frequent genes and DNA. The V and J calls reflect TCRdb's pipeline rather than the authors' work. The sample records 700,000 or so distinct CDR3 sequences, 14% of which are singletons. The top ten clonotypes cover around 12% of the sample.

Per the germline V gene, KGHSH is the CDR1 and LQKENI is the CDR2. Deletion took 4 bases off V and 4 bases off J, with a span of 7 bases between the germline ends. Reading from cysteine to phenylalanine, the CDR3 counts 13 amino acids. Of all the DNA, just the CDR3 is kept, 39 bases in frame from base 1. Moderately to severely active disease, a Clinical Activity Score of at least 3, a NOSPECS grade of at least 4, and a duration under 3 months were present in ophthalmopathy patients. Any patient with an uncontrolled infection, another autoimmune disease, pregnancy or lactation was excluded. Diagnoses relied on clinical symptoms, serum thyroxine and TRAb, thyroid ultrasound and orbital computed tomography. Ficoll-Paque density gradient centrifugation was used to isolate PBMCs from approximately 11 ml of fresh peripheral blood. Total RNA was extracted with Trizol reagent, and quality was checked on an Agilent 2100 Bioanalyzer.

The rearranged chain carries TRBV18 and TRBJ2-2; the D gene remains uncertain. The sequence came from a woman aged 45-60 years with Graves' ophthalmopathy. The sample taken for sequencing was blood. The encoded CDR3 is CASSLGTTGELFF. The bases are TGTGCCAGCTCACTTGGTACCACCGGGGAGCTGTTTTTT.